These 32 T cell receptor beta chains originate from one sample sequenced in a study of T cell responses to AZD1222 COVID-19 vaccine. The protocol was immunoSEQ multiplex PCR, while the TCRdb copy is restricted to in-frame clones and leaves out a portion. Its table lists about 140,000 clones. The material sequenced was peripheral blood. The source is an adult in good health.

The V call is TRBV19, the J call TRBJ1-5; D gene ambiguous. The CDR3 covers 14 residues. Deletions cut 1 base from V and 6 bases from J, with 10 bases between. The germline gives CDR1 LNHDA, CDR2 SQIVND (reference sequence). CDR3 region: CASSIGALGQPQHF. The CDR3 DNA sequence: TGTGCCAGTAGTATAGGGGCCCTCGGTCAGCCCCAGCATTTT.

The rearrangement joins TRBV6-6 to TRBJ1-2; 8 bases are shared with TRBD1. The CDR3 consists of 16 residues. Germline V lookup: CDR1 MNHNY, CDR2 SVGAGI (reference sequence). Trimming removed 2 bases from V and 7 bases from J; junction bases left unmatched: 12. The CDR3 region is CASSYPGGQGVGGYTF. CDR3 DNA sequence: TGTGCCAGCAGTTACCCCGGCGGACAGGGCGTAGGTGGCTACACCTTC.

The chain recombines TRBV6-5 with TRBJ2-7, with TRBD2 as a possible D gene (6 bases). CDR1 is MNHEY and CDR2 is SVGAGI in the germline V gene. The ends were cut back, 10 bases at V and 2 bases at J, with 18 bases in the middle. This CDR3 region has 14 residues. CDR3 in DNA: TGTGCCACCCACCTAAGCGGGTCCCCCTACGAGCAGTACTTC. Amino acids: CATHLSGSPYEQYF.

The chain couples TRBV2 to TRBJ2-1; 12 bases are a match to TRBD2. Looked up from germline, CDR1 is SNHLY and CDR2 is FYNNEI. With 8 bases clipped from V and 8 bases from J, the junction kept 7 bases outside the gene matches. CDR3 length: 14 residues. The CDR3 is CASGGLAGSDEQFF. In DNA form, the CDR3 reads TGTGCCAGCGGCGGACTAGCGGGGAGTGATGAGCAGTTCTTC.

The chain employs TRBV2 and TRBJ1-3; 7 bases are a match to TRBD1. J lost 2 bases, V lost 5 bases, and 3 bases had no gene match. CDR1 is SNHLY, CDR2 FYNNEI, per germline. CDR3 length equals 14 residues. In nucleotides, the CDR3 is TGTGCCAGCAGTCCCGACAGGGCTGGAAACACCATATATTTT. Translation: CASSPDRAGNTIYF.

CDR3 nucleotides: TGTGCCAGCAGCCAAGTAGCGGGGGCTAACTATGGCTACACCTTC. Its protein product is CASSQVAGANYGYTF. The chain is built from TRBV3-1 (or the pseudogene TRBV3-2) and TRBJ1-2, with D possibly matching TRBD1 (5 bases). CDR1 and CDR2 from the germline V gene are LGHDT and YNNKEL (reference sequence). V dropped 1 base and J dropped 0 bases, with 9 bases sitting between them. The CDR3 loop spans 15 amino acids.

CDR3 DNA: TGTGCCAGCAGTGGGGGCGGGTCTGGGGCCAACGTCCTGACTTTC. Translating it yields CASSGGGSGANVLTF. V is TRBV2 and J is TRBJ2-6; possibly TRBD1 or TRBD2 for D (5 bases each). The CDR3 runs 15 residues. Germline V lookup: CDR1 SNHLY, CDR2 FYNNEI. Trimming pared 4 bases from V and 1 base from J, leaving 8 bases between.

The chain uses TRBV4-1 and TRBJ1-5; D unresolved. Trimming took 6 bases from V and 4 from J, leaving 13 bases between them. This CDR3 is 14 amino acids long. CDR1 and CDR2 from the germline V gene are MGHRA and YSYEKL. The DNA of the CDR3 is TGCGCCAGCAGTAGGGATTCGGGGAATCAGCCCCAGCATTTT. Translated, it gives CASSRDSGNQPQHF.

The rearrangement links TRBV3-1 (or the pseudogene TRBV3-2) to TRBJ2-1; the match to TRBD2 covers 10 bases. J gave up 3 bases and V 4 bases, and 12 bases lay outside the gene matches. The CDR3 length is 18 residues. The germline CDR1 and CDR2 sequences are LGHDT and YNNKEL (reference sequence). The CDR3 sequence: CASSPGIPSGGGYNEQFF. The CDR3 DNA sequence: TGTGCCAGCAGCCCCGGAATCCCAAGCGGGGGGGGCTACAATGAGCAGTTCTTC.

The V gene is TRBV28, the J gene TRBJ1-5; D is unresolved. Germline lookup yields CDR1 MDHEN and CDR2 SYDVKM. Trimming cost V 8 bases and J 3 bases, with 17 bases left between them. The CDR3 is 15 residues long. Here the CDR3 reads CASPLYSANNQPQHF. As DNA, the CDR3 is TGTGCCAGCCCCCTCTACAGCGCAAACAATCAGCCCCAGCATTTT.

In DNA, the CDR3 is TGTGCCAGTAGGCCTTATGGGACAAGAGAAAAACTGTTTTTT. Translated, it gives CASRPYGTREKLFF. V usage is TRBV19 and J usage is TRBJ1-4; tentatively, D is TRBD1 (6 bases). The germline CDR1 and CDR2 sequences are LNHDA and SQIVND (reference sequence). Trimming cost V 6 bases and J 8 bases, with 16 bases left between them. The CDR3 is 14 residues long.

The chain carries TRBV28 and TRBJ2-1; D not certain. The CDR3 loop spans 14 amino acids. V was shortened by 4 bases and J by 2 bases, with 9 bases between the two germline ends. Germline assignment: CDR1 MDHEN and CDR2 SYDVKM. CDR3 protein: CASSSLEAYNEQFF. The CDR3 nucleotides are TGTGCCAGCAGTTCCCTAGAAGCCTACAATGAGCAGTTCTTC.

The CDR3 protein is CASSVGAGSVGTQETQYF. CDR3 sequence (DNA): TGTGCCAGCAGCGTAGGGGCGGGTAGCGTCGGCACTCAAGAGACCCAGTACTTC. This chain joins TRBV9 and TRBJ2-5, with D possibly being TRBD2 (5 bases). The CDR3 runs 18 residues. Per the germline V gene, CDR1 is SGDLS and CDR2 is YYNGEE. V was shortened by 0 bases and J by 2 bases, with 20 bases between the two germline ends.

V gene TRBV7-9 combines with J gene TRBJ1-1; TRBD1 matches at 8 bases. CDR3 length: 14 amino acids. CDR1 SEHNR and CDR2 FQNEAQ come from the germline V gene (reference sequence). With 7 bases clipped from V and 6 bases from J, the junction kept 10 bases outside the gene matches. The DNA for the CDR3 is TGTGCCAGCACCCCCAGGGGGCAGGTAGCTGAAGCTTTCTTT. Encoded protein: CASTPRGQVAEAFF.

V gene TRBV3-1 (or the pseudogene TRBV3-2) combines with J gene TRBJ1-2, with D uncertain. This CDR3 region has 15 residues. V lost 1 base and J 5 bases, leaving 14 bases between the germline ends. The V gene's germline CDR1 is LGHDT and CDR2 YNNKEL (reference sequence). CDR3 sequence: CASSQGHSGQYGYTF. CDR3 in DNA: TGTGCCAGCAGCCAAGGACATTCCGGTCAATATGGCTACACCTTC.

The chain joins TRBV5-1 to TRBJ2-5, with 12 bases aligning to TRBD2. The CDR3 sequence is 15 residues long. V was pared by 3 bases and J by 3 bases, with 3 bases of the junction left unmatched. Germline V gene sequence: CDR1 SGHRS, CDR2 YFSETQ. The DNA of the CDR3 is TGCGCCAGCAGCTCATGGACTAGCGGGGAAGAGACCCAGTACTTC. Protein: CASSSWTSGEETQYF.

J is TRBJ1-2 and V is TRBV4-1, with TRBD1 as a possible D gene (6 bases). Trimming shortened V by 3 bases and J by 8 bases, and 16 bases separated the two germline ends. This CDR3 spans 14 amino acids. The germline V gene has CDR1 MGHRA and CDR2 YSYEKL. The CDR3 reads CASSHPAGGDGYTF. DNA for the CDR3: TGCGCCAGCAGCCACCCGGCCGGGGGCGACGGCTACACCTTC.

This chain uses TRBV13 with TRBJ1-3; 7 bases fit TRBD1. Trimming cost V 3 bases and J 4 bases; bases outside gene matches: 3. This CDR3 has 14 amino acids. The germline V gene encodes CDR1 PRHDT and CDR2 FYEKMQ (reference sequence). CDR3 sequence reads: CASSFLTGGNTIYF. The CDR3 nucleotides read TGTGCCAGCAGCTTTTTGACAGGGGGAAACACCATATATTTT.

The CDR3 loop is CASSLVQQGMGEKLFF. The CDR3 nucleotides read TGCGCCAGCAGCTTGGTCCAACAGGGGATGGGGGAAAAACTGTTTTTT. The chain uses TRBV5-1 and TRBJ1-4; 7 nucleotides agree with TRBD1. Germline CDR1 reads SGHRS; CDR2 reads YFSETQ. The CDR3 is 16 residues long. V shed 0 bases and J 8 bases; nucleotides not matched to a gene: 10.

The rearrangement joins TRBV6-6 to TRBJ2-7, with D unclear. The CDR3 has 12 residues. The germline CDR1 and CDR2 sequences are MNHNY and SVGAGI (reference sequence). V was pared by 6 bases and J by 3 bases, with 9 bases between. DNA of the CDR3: TGTGCCAGCAGCTACAGTGACTACGAGCAGTACTTC. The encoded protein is CASSYSDYEQYF.

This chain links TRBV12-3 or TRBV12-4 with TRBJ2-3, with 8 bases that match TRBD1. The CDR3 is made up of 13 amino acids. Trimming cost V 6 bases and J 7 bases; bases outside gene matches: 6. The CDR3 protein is CASSRDRSNTQYF. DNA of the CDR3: TGTGCCAGCAGCCGGGACAGGAGTAATACGCAGTATTTT.

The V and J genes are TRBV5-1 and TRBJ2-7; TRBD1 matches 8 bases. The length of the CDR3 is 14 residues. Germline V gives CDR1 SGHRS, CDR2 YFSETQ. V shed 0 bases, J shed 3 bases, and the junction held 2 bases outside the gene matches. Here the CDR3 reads CASSLAGQGYEQYF. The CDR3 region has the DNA TGCGCCAGCAGCTTGGCAGGACAGGGCTACGAGCAGTACTTC.

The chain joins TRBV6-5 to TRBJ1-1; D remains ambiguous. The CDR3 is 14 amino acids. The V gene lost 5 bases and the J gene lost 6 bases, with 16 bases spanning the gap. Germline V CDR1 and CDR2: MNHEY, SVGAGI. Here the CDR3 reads CASSNLGRYAEAFF. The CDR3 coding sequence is TGTGCCAGCAGTAACCTGGGGAGGTACGCTGAAGCTTTCTTT.

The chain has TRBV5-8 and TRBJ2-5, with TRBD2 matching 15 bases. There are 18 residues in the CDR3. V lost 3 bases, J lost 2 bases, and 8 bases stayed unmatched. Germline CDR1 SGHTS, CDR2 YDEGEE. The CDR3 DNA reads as TGTGCCAGCAGCTACCCCGGGACTAGCGGGGGGCCGCAAGAGACCCAGTACTTC. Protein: CASSYPGTSGGPQETQYF.

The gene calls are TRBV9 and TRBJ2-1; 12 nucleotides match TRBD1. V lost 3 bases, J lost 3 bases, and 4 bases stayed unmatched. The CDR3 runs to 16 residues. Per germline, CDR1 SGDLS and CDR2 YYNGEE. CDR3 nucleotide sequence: TGTGCCAGCAGCGGGGACAGGGGGCTCGTCTACAATGAGCAGTTCTTC. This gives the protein CASSGDRGLVYNEQFF.

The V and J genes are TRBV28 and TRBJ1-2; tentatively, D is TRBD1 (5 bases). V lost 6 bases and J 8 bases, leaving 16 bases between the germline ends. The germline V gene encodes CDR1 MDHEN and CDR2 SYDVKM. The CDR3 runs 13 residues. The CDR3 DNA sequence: TGTGCCAGCAGCTCAGGGCCTGCGGGGGGCTACACCTTC. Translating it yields CASSSGPAGGYTF.

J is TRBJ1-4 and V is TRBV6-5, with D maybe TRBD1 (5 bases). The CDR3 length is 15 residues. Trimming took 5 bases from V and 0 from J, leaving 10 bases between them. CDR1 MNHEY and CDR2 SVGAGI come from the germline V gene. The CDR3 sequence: CASSRGEPTNEKLFF. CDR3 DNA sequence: TGTGCCAGCAGTCGGGGGGAACCAACTAATGAAAAACTGTTTTTT.

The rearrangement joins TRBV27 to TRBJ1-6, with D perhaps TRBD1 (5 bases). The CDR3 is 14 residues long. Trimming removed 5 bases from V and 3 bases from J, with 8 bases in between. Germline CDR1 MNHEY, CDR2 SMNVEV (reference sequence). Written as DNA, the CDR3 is TGTGCCAGCAGTCAACAGGTCTATAATTCACCCCTCCACTTT. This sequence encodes CASSQQVYNSPLHF.

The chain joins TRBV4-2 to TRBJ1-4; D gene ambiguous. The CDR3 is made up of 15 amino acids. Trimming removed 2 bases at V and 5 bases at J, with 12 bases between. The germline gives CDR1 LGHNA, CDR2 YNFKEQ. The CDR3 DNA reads TGTGCCAGCAGCCAACGTAGACAAGGGAATGAAAAACTGTTTTTT. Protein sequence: CASSQRRQGNEKLFF.

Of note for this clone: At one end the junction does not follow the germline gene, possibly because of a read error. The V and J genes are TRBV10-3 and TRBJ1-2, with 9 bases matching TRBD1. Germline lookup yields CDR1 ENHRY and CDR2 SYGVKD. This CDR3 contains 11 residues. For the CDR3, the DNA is TGTGCCATCAGTGAGGGACAGGGGTTTTACTTC. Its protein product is CAISEGQGFYF.

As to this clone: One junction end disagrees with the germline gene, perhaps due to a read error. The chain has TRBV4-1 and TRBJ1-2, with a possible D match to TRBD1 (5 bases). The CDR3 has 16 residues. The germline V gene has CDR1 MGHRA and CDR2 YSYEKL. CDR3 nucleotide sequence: TGCGCCAGCAGCCAAGGGGATAGGGGTCTTAACTCTGGCTACACCTTC. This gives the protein CASSQGDRGLNSGYTF.

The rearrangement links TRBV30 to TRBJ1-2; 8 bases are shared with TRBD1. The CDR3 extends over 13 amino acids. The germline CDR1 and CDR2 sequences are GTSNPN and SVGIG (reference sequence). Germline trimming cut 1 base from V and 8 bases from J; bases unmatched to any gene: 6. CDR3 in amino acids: CAWSAQGAYGYTF. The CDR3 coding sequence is TGTGCCTGGAGTGCCCAGGGGGCATACGGCTACACCTTC.